The sequence of this T cell receptor beta chain was determined in a study of CD8 T cells in ankylosing spondylitis. TCRdb called the 5' RACE reads again in MiXCR, with one record for every CDR3 protein. This table holds 100,000 or so distinct CDR3 sequences, roughly 8.8% found once. Whole-study results and caveats: Typical of ankylosing spondylitis blood, it appeared, was a TCR beta motif of eight highly homologous variants.

The CDR3 sequence is 15 residues long. CDR1 is MNHEY and CDR2 is SMNVEV in the germline V gene (reference sequence). The ends were cut back, 0 bases at V and 7 bases at J, with 13 bases in the middle. Concerning this clonotype itself: Its antigen remains unknown.

The sequence was collected from a male donor with ankylosing spondylitis. The chain recombines TRBV27 with TRBJ2-1; weak D call: TRBD2 (6 bases). Sequences were obtained from blood, either unsorted or a sorted T cell fraction (not recorded which). CDR3 DNA sequence: TGTGCCAGCAGTTTATCGCCGGGAGTTCGGAATGAGCAGTTCTTC. This translates into CASSLSPGVRNEQFF.